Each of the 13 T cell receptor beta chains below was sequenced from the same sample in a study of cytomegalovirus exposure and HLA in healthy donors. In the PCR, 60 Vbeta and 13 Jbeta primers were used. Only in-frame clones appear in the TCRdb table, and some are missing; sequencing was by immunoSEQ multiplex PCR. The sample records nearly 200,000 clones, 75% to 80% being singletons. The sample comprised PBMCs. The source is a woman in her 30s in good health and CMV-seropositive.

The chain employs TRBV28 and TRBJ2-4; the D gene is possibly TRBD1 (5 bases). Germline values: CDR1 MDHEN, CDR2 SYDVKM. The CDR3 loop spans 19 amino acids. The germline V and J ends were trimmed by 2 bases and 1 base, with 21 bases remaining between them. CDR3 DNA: TGTGCCAGCAGTTTACGGAACCAGGGTGTATTAACGGCCAAAAACATTCAGTACTTC. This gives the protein CASSLRNQGVLTAKNIQYF. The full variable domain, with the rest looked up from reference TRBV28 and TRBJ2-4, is DVKVTQSSRYLVKRTGEKVFLECVQDMDHENMFWYRQDPGLGLRLIYFSYDVKMKEKGDIPEGYSVSREKKERFSLILESASTNQTSMYLCASSLRNQGVLTAKNIQYFGAGTRLSVL.

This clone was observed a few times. CDR3 residues: CASFSTGWGYTF. The DNA of the CDR3 is TGTGCCAGCTTTTCGACAGGATGGGGCTACACCTTC. J is TRBJ1-2 and V is TRBV28; D is perhaps TRBD1 (6 bases). Germline assignment: CDR1 MDHEN and CDR2 SYDVKM. Trimming left V 8 bases short and J 8 bases short, with 15 bases between. This CDR3 has 12 amino acids.

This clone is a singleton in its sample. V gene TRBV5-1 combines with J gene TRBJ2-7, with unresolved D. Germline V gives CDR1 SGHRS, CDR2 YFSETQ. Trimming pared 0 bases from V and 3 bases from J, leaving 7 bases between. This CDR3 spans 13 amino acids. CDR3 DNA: TGCGCCAGCAGCTTGGCCCCTTACTACGAGCAGTACTTC. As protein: CASSLAPYYEQYF.

CDR3 DNA sequence: TGTGCCAGCAGCCTAGGACTAGCGGGCCGGTACGAGCAGTACTTC. It is translated as CASSLGLAGRYEQYF. The V call is TRBV7-9, the J call TRBJ2-7; 11 nucleotides agree with TRBD2. The J segment lost 4 bases and the V segment lost 5 bases, leaving 7 bases of the junction unmatched. This CDR3 comprises 15 residues. Germline CDR1 reads SEHNR; CDR2 reads FQNEAQ (reference sequence).

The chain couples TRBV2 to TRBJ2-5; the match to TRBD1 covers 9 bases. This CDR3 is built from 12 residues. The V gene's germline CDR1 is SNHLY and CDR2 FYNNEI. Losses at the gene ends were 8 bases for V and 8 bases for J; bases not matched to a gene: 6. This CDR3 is CASQTGGKTQYF. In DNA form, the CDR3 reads TGTGCCAGCCAGACAGGGGGTAAAACCCAGTACTTC.

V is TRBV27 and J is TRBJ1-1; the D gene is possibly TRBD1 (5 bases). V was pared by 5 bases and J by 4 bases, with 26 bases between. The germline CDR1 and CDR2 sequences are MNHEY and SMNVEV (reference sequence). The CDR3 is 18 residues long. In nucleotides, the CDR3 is TGTGCCAGCAGTCTACGACGGGGGATCGTTGGATCGGCCACTGAAGCTTTCTTT. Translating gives CASSLRRGIVGSATEAFF.

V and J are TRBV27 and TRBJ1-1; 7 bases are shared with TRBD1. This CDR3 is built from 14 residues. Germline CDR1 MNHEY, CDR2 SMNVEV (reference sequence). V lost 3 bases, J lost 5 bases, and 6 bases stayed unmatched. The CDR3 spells CASSFRGQGTEAFF. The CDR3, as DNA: TGTGCCAGCAGTTTTAGGGGGCAAGGGACTGAAGCTTTCTTT.

This CDR3 reads CASSRGSYEQYF. The CDR3 DNA sequence: TGTGCCAGCAGCCGCGGGAGTTACGAGCAGTACTTC. V gene TRBV5-4 combines with J gene TRBJ2-7; 7 bases line up with TRBD2. CDR1 is SGHNT, CDR2 YYREEE, per germline (reference sequence). V was pared by 4 bases and J by 4 bases, with 2 bases of the junction left unmatched. The CDR3 is 12 residues long.

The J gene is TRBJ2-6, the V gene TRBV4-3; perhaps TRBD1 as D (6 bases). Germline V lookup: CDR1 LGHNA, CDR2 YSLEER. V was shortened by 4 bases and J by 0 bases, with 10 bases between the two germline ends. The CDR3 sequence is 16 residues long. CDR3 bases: TGCGCCAGCAGCCGACAGGCCGGCTCTGGGGCCAACGTCCTGACTTTC. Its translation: CASSRQAGSGANVLTF.

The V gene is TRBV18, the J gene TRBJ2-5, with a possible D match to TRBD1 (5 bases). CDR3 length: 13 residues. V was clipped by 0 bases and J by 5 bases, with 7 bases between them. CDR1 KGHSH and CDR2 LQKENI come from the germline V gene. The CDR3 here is CASSPPGHETQYF. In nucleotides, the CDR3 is TGTGCCAGCTCACCACCGGGGCACGAGACCCAGTACTTC.

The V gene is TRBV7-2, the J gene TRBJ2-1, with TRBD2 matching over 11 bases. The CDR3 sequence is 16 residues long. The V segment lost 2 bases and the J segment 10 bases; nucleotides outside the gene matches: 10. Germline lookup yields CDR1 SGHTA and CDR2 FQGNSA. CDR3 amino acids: CASSLWGSGGADEQFF. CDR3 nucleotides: TGTGCCAGCAGCTTATGGGGTAGCGGGGGGGCAGACGAGCAGTTCTTC.

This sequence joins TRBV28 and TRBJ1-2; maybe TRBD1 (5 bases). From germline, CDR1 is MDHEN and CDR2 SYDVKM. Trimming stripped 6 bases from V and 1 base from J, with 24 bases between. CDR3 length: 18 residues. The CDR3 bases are TGTGCCAGCAGCTTAAGCGCGGGACTAAAGACGTATAACTATGGCTACACCTTC. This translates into CASSLSAGLKTYNYGYTF.

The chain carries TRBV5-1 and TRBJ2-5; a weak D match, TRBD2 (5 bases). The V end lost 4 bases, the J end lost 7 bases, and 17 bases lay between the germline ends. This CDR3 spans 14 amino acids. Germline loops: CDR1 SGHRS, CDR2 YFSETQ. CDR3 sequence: CASSVGLPDGTQYF. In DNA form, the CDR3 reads TGCGCCAGCAGCGTTGGACTCCCGGACGGGACCCAGTACTTC.